The 8 T cell receptor beta chains presented below share a single source sample, sequenced in a study of early T cells in non-severe SARS-CoV-2 infection. TCRdb passed the 5' RACE reads through MiXCR, listing each CDR3 protein once. The top ten hold under 5.5% of the sample, which has about 46,000 distinct CDR3 sequences, 5% to 5.5% seen once. The input for sequencing was whole blood, taken at baseline. The receptors shown here come from an adult who was a healthcare worker with PCR-confirmed SARS-CoV-2 infection or an uninfected control (not recorded which).

In this sample, this clonotype turned up a few times. This chain joins TRBV7-2 and TRBJ2-7; no clear D. Germline values: CDR1 SGHTA, CDR2 FQGNSA. This CDR3 is built from 18 residues. V was pared by 0 bases and J by 2 bases, with 20 bases between. CDR3 in amino acids: CASSLASIGGGPAYEQYF. CDR3 coding DNA: TGTGCCAGCAGCTTAGCTTCGATCGGCGGTGGGCCAGCCTACGAGCAGTACTTC. The whole variable domain, filled in from reference TRBV7-2 and TRBJ2-7, reads GAGVSQSPSNKVTEKGKDVELRCDPISGHTALYWYRQSLGQGLEFLIYFQGNSAPDKSGLPSDRFSAERTGGSVSTLTIQRTQQEDSAVYLCASSLASIGGGPAYEQYFGPGTRLTVT.

This clonotype occurred a few times. This chain uses TRBV11-2 with TRBJ1-1, with 9 bases aligning to TRBD1. CDR1 and CDR2 from the germline V gene are SGHAT and FQNNGV. V trimming: 5 bases; J trimming: 2 bases; junction bases outside the gene matches: 9. This CDR3 spans 16 amino acids. Written as DNA, the CDR3 is TGTGCCAGCAGCACAATACAGGGGGCGAAAAACACTGAAGCTTTCTTT. It yields the protein CASSTIQGAKNTEAFF.

The V and J genes are TRBV29-1 and TRBJ2-7, with 7 bases matching TRBD1. The CDR3 consists of 13 residues. In germline, CDR1 is SQVTM, CDR2 ANQGSEA. The V gene end was trimmed by 4 bases and the J gene end by 0 bases; junction bases not matched to a gene: 3. The CDR3 DNA sequence: TGCAGCGTTGCCGGGACAGACTCCTACGAGCAGTACTTC. Its translation is CSVAGTDSYEQYF.

This clonotype was picked up many times. V is TRBV9 and J is TRBJ2-5; TRBD2 matches 7 bases. This CDR3 has 15 residues. Looked up from germline, CDR1 is SGDLS and CDR2 is YYNGEE. V gave up 4 bases and J gave up 2 bases; unmatched junction bases: 8. CDR3 residues: CASSRDLAVQETQYF. The CDR3, as DNA: TGTGCCAGCAGCAGAGACCTAGCGGTACAAGAGACCCAGTACTTC. The full variable domain, completed using reference TRBV9 and TRBJ2-5, is DSGVTQTPKHLITATGQRVTLRCSPRSGDLSVYWYQQSLDQGLQFLIQYYNGEERAKGNILERFSAQQFPDLHSELNLSSLELGDSALYFCASSRDLAVQETQYFGPGTRLLVL.

Only a few counts were recorded for this clonotype. J is TRBJ1-1 and V is TRBV6-4; TRBD1 matches at 8 bases. CDR3 length: 13 amino acids. Germline V lookup: CDR1 MRHNA, CDR2 SNTAGT. The trim removed 4 bases at V and 12 bases at J, leaving 10 bases unmatched. CDR3 sequence (DNA): TGTGCCAGCAGTGCCGATGGGACAGGCGAGACTTTCTTT. Translating gives CASSADGTGETFF.

At least ten counts were recorded for this clonotype. V gene TRBV20-1 combines with J gene TRBJ1-5; a possible D gene is TRBD1 (5 bases). Germline values: CDR1 DFQATT, CDR2 SNEGSKA (reference sequence). The CDR3 length is 13 residues. Trimming shortened V by 1 base and J by 6 bases, and 10 bases separated the two germline ends. The CDR3 protein is CSARGGEGQPQHF. CDR3 sequence (DNA): TGCAGTGCTAGAGGGGGGGAAGGTCAGCCCCAGCATTTT.

Only a few counts were recorded for this clonotype. The rearrangement links TRBV30 to TRBJ2-7; 8 nucleotides agree with TRBD1. The CDR3 has 14 amino acids. Germline values: CDR1 GTSNPN, CDR2 SVGIG (reference sequence). Trimming removed 3 bases from V and 0 bases from J; junction bases left unmatched: 4. This CDR3 reads CAWRLTGASYEQYF. CDR3 nucleotide sequence: TGTGCCTGGAGATTGACAGGGGCCTCCTACGAGCAGTACTTC.

Ten or more counts support this clonotype. V usage is TRBV29-1 and J usage is TRBJ2-1, with no clear D. V lost 6 bases to trimming and J lost 10 bases, with 16 bases between them. Germline CDR1 reads SQVTM; CDR2 reads ANQGSEA. The CDR3 totals 12 residues. In nucleotides, the CDR3 is TGCAGCGTCTGGATGGGTGGAAGGGAGCAGTTCTTC. Its protein product is CSVWMGGREQFF.